The TCR beta chain described here comes from a study of Graves' ophthalmopathy and Graves' hyperthyroidism. The TCR beta CDR3 regions underwent amplification from RNA transcripts. First-round RT-PCR relied on HTBI primers, and a second-round multiplex PCR came next. TCRdb re-derived calls from the multiplex PCR reads in MiXCR, one entry per CDR3 protein. This table holds 450,000 to 600,000 distinct CDR3 sequences, under 45% found once. The CDR3 totals 18 residues. Germline V gene lookup returns CDR1 SGHVS and CDR2 FNYEAQ. A note on this clonotype: Given a much more abundant clone one base away, this may be a read error.

No donor had other autoimmune disease, uncontrolled infection, pregnancy or lactation. Sequencing was done on a sample of peripheral blood or thyroid tissue (not recorded which). This TCR was sampled from an adult man with Graves' hyperthyroidism. The chain is built from TRBV7-6 and TRBJ2-2; 8 bases are shared with TRBD1. CDR3: CASGRLTGGKGVTGELFF. The CDR3 DNA sequence: TGTGCTAGCGGCCGCCTTACAGGGGGGAAGGGTGTCACCGGGGAGCTGTTTTTT.